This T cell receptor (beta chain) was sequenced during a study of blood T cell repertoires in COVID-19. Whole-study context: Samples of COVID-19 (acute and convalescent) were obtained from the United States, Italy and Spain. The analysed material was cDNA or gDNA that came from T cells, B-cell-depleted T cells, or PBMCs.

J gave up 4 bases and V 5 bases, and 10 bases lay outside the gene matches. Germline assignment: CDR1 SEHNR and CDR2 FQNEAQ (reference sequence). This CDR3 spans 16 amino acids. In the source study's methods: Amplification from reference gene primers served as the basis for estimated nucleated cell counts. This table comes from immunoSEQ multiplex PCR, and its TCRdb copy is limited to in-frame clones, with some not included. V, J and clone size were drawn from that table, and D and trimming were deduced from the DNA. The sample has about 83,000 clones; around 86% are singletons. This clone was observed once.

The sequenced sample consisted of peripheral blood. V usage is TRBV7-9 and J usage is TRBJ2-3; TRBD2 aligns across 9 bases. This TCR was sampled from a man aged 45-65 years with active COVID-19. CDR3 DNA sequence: TGTGCCAGCAGCCCCGGCGGGGGGGCCTACCCAGATACGCAGTATTTT. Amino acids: CASSPGGGAYPDTQYF.